This T cell receptor (beta chain) is from a study of shared clonotypes between healthy human individuals. This CDR3 is built from 13 residues. Germline-derived CDR1 and CDR2 are MNHEY and SVGAGI. The V and J ends lost 2 bases and 4 bases respectively, with 7 bases between them. Sequenced by immunoSEQ multiplex PCR; TCRdb stores in-frame clones only, minus some. The sample has around 690,000 clones, around 90% seen once. Points on this clone: Its cognate antigen is unknown.

CD8 memory combined CD45RO+ cells with CCR7-negative CD45RA+ TemRA cells. Study-level results: Clonotypes shared by all four sorted-subset donors had higher generation probabilities than non-shared clonotypes. Rarefaction analysis demonstrated incomplete sorted-subset sequencing notwithstanding large depth.

The sequenced sample consisted of memory CD8+ T cells from PBMCs. The subset: CD45RO+ cells pooled with CCR7-negative TemRA cells. This sequence originates from a man aged 18 to 30 in good health. Some clones in this sample may be carry-over from other donors' samples. This chain connects TRBV6-5 to TRBJ2-3, with TRBD2 as a possible D gene (5 bases). CDR3 residues: CASSYIGADTQYF. The CDR3 DNA sequence: TGTGCCAGCAGTTACATCGGGGCAGATACGCAGTATTTT.